This T cell receptor (beta chain) originates from a study of blood T cell repertoires in COVID-19. Overall study: The United States, Italy and Spain were the sources of the acute and convalescent COVID-19 samples. The analysed material was cDNA or gDNA that came from T cells, B-cell-depleted T cells, or PBMCs.

Germline V gives CDR1 KGHSH, CDR2 LQKENI. The length of the CDR3 is 15 residues. V lost 1 base, J lost 4 bases, and 5 bases stayed unmatched. In the original analysis: Counts of nucleated cells, estimated from reference gene primer amplification, were obtained. Some clones are missing from TCRdb's copy, which holds only in-frame ones; the method was immunoSEQ multiplex PCR. V and J calls plus clone size are reproduced from that table; the DNA served to infer D and trimming. In the table there are about 85,000 clones, around nine tenths of which are singletons. V and J are TRBV18 and TRBJ2-3, with 7 nucleotides matching TRBD2. The sample was peripheral blood. The TCR sequence derives from a man aged 55 to 70 with acute or convalescent COVID-19. The CDR3 region is CASSPLSGGSDTQYF. CDR3 nucleotides: TGTGCCAGCTCACCACTGTCCGGGGGGTCAGATACGCAGTATTTT.